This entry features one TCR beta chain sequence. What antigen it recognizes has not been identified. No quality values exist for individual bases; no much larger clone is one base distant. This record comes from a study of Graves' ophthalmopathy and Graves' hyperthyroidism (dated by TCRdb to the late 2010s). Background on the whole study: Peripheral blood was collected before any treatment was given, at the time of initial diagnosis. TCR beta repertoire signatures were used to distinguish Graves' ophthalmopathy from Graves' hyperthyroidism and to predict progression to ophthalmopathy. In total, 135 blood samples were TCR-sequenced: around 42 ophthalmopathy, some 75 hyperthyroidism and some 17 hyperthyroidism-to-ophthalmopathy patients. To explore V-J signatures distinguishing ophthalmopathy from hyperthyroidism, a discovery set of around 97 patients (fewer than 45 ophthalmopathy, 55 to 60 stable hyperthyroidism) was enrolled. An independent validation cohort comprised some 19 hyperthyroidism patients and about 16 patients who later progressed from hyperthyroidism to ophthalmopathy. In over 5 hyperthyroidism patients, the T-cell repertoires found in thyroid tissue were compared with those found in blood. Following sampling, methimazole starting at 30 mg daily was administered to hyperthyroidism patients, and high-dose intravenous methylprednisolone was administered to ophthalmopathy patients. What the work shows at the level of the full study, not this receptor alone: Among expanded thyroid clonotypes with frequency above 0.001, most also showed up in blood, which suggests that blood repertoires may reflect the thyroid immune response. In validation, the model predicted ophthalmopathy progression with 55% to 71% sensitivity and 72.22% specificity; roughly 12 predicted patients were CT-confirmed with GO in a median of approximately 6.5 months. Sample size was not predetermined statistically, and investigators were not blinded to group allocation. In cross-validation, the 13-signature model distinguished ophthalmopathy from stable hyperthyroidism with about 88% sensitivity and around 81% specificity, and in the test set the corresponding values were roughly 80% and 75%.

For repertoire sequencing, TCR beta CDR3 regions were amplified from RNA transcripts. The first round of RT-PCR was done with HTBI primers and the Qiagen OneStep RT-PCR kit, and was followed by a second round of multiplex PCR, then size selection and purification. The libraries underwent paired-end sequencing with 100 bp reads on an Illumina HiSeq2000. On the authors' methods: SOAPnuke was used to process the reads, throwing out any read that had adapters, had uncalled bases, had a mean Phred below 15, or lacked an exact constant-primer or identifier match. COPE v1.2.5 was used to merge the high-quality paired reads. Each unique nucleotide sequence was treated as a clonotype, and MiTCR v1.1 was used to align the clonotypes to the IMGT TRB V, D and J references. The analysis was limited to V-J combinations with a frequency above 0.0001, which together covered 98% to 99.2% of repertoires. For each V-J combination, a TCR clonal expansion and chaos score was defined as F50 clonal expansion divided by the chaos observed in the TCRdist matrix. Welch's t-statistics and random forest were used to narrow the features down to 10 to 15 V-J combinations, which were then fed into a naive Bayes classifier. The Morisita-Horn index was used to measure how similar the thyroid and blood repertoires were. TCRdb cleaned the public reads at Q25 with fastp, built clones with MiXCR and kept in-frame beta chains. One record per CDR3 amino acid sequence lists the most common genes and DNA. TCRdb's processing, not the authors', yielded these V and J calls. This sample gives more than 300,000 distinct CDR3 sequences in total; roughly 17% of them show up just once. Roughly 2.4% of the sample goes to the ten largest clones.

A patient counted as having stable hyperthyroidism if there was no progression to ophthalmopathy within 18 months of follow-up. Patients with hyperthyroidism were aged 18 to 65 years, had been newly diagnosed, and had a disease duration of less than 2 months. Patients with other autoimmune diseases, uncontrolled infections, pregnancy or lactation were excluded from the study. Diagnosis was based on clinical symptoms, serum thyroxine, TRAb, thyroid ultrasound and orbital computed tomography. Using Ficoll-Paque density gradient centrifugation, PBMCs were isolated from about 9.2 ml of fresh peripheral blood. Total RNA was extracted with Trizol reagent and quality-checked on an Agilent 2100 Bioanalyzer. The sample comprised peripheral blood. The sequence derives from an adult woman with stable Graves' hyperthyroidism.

The DNA sequence is TGTGCCAGCAGCGGACTCACCAATGAGCAGTTCTTC. This translates into CASSGLTNEQFF. The chain is made from TRBV7-9 and TRBJ2-1; D gene: possibly TRBD2, on 5 matching bases. The CDR1 and CDR2 encoded by the germline V gene (reference sequence) are SEHNR and FQNEAQ. The trim is 5 bases for V and 6 bases for J, with a gap of 8 bases between the germline ends. The cysteine opens and the phenylalanine closes a CDR3 of 12 amino acids. Only the CDR3 DNA stays, 36 bases, in frame from base 1.